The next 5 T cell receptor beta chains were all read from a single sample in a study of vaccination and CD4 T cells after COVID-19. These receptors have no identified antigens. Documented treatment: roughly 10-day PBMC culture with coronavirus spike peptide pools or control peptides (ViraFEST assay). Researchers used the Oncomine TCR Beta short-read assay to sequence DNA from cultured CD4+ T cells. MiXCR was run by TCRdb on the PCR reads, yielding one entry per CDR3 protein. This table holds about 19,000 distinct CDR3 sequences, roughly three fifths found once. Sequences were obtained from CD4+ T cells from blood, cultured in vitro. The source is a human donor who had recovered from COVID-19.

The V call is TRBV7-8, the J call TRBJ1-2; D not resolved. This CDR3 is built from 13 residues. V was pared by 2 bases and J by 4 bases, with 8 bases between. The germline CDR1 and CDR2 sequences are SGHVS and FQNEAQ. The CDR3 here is CASSLRGSYGYTF. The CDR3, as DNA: TGTGCCAGCAGCTTACGGGGTTCCTATGGCTACACCTTC.

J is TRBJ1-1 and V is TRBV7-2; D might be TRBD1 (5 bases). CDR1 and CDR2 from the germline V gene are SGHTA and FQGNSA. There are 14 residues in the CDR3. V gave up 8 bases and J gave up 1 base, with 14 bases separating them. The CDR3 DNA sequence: TGTGCCAGCGGGAAGGGGCGACCGAACACTGAAGCTTTCTTT. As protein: CASGKGRPNTEAFF.

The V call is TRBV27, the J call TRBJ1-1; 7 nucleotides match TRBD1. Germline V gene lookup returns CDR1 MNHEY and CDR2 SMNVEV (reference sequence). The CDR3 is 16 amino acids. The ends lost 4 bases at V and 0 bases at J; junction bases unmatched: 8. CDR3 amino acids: CASSSRGGMMNTEAFF. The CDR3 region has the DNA TGTGCCAGCAGTTCACGAGGGGGCATGATGAACACTGAAGCTTTCTTT.

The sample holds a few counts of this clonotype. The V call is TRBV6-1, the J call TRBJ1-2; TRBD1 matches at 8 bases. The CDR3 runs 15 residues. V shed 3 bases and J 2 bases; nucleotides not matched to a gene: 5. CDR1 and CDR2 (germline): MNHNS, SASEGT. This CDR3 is CASSDRDRPNYGYTF. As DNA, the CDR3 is TGTGCCAGCAGTGACCGGGACAGGCCAAACTATGGCTACACCTTC.

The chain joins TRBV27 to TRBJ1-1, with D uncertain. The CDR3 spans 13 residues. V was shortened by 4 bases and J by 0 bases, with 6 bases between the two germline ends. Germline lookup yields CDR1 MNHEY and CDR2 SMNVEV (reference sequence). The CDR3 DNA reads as TGTGCCAGCAGTTCCCGCATGAACACTGAAGCTTTCTTT. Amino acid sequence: CASSSRMNTEAFF.